One sample yielded the 5 T cell receptor beta chains listed below, sequenced in a study of blood T cell repertoires in COVID-19. Some clones are missing from TCRdb's copy, which holds only in-frame ones; the method was immunoSEQ multiplex PCR. Here the sample spans approximately 92,000 clones, around 80% being singletons. Sequenced input: peripheral blood. Receptors originate from a man between 45 and 60 years old who had recovered from COVID-19.

This clone was counted a single time. The genes are TRBV3-1 (or the pseudogene TRBV3-2) and TRBJ2-1, with 11 bases identical to TRBD2. Germline lookup yields CDR1 LGHDT and CDR2 YNNKEL (reference sequence). The J segment lost 4 bases and the V segment lost 7 bases, leaving 6 bases of the junction unmatched. The CDR3 loop spans 15 amino acids. The chain's CDR3 is CASKGTSGSYNEQFF. The DNA for the CDR3 is TGTGCCAGCAAGGGAACTAGCGGGAGTTACAATGAGCAGTTCTTC.

The chain recombines TRBV27 with TRBJ1-1; D is unclear. The CDR3 is 14 amino acids. Trimming removed 0 bases from V and 2 bases from J, with 7 bases in between. Germline CDR1 and CDR2: MNHEY and SMNVEV (reference sequence). CDR3 amino acids: CASSLSRGNTEAFF. The DNA of the CDR3 is TGTGCCAGCAGTTTATCTCGGGGAAACACTGAAGCTTTCTTT.

The chain carries TRBV6-1 and TRBJ1-6; D possibly corresponds to TRBD1 (6 bases). With 2 bases removed from V and 10 bases from J, the gap between germline ends came to 18 bases. Germline V gives CDR1 MNHNS, CDR2 SASEGT. The CDR3 is 16 amino acids. The CDR3 here is CASSESWGRVVSPLHF. The CDR3 DNA reads as TGTGCCAGCAGTGAAAGCTGGGGGCGTGTAGTGTCACCCCTCCACTTT.

This clone was picked up one time. This chain connects TRBV7-6 to TRBJ2-1; the match to TRBD2 covers 15 bases. V dropped 5 bases and J dropped 5; count of bases not matched to a gene: 4. The CDR3 contains 16 residues. From germline, CDR1 is SGHVS and CDR2 FNYEAQ. CDR3 residues: CASSPGLAGGHNEQFF. CDR3 DNA: TGTGCCAGCAGCCCGGGACTAGCGGGGGGTCACAATGAGCAGTTCTTC.

This clone has just a few counts. The gene calls are TRBV28 and TRBJ2-3, with 8 bases identical to TRBD1. There are 18 residues in the CDR3. V trimming: 6 bases; J trimming: 0 bases; junction bases outside the gene matches: 14. Germline loops: CDR1 MDHEN, CDR2 SYDVKM. This CDR3 is CASSLTTRTGSSTDTQYF. The CDR3 bases are TGTGCCAGCAGCCTAACTACGAGGACAGGGTCTAGCACAGATACGCAGTATTTT.